The clone carrying this TCR beta chain was counted only a few times. Its specificity is unknown. The table came from immunoSEQ multiplex PCR; TCRdb's copy has only in-frame clones and leaves some out. The sample records about 130,000 clones, approximately 80% being singletons. Between the trimmed V and J ends, which lost 3 bases and 6 bases, there was a span of 8 bases. CDR1 is SGHTA, CDR2 FQGNSA, per germline. CDR3 length: 13 amino acids. This sample stems from a study of cytotoxic CD8 clonotypes in ibrutinib-treated CLL. On the study more broadly: Partial response occurred in approximately 25 patients and complete response in 2; at median about 70 months, 14 remained remitted and about 12 progressed.

Study observations and caveats: Clonotypes that were public were uncommon, and they contracted or stayed stable on treatment.

The clonotype originates from a human donor with chronic lymphocytic leukemia. Here the sequenced sample was PBMCs, taken after 12 months of ibrutinib treatment. The rearrangement joins TRBV7-2 to TRBJ2-2; D uncertain. CDR3 in DNA: TGTGCCAGCAGCTTTGGTTTATCCGGGGAGCTGTTTTTT. Protein product: CASSFGLSGELFF.